This T cell receptor (beta chain) was recovered during a study of a mutant IDH1 vaccine in newly diagnosed glioma. Study summary: Most patients had received both radiotherapy and temozolomide, the prior options being radiotherapy, temozolomide, or both. The study held visit V12 at week 35 and visit V13 at week 47. Study findings and constraints: Any relationship between pseudoprogression and changes in top peripheral T cell clonotypes seemed absent.

Germline-derived CDR1 and CDR2 are LNHNV and YYDKDF (reference sequence). The V gene lost 0 bases and the J gene lost 7 bases, with 15 bases spanning the gap. CDR3 size: 15 residues. Comment on this clone: The target antigen is unknown.

TCRdb's copy holds only in-frame clones and misses some; the assay was immunoSEQ multiplex PCR. The repertoire holds 35,000 to 50,000 clones, with around 92% as singletons. Time point described: week 35, safety follow-up. Each dose delivered 300 ug of mutant IDH1 20-mer peptide subcutaneously with imiquimod. Eight vaccinations went to patients in weeks 1, 3, 5, 7, 11, 15, 19, 23. V is TRBV15 and J is TRBJ1-2, with a weak D call TRBD1 (6 bases). Sequenced here: PBMCs, sampled from a glioma patient whose treatment included an IDH1 peptide vaccine. This receptor was taken from a man aged 45-65 years with glioma. CDR3: CATSRDPPGARGYTF. The CDR3 bases are TGTGCCACCAGCAGAGATCCTCCAGGGGCGCGTGGCTACACCTTC.